The 19 T cell receptor beta chains listed next were all sequenced from one sample in a study of blood T cell repertoires in COVID-19. Profiled with immunoSEQ multiplex PCR; TCRdb holds only in-frame clones, not every one. This sample has more than 200,000 clones, with more than 65% found just once. Sequencing input: peripheral blood. These receptors were collected from a woman aged 40 to 50 with active or convalescent COVID-19.

The V and J genes are TRBV19 and TRBJ1-4; the D gene is possibly TRBD1 (5 bases). In germline, CDR1 is LNHDA, CDR2 SQIVND (reference sequence). This CDR3 region has 15 residues. V lost 5 bases and J 4 bases, leaving 14 bases between the germline ends. CDR3: CASSPGGTYNEKLFF. The CDR3 DNA follows: TGTGCCAGTAGTCCGGGAGGGACTTATAATGAAAAACTGTTTTTT.

The V and J genes are TRBV2 and TRBJ1-4; the D gene is possibly TRBD1 (6 bases). Germline V CDR1 and CDR2: SNHLY, FYNNEI. The CDR3 spans 13 residues. The V gene lost 9 bases and the J gene lost 0 bases, with 8 bases spanning the gap. The CDR3 nucleotides are TGTGCCAGAGGGGGACCAACTAATGAAAAACTGTTTTTT. It translates to CARGGPTNEKLFF.

The chain uses TRBV29-1 and TRBJ2-7, with no clear D. The CDR3 runs 13 residues. Germline V CDR1 and CDR2: SQVTM, ANQGSEA. Trimming took off 6 bases at V and 0 bases at J, with 12 bases between the two ends. The CDR3 spells CSVPDQNSYEQYF. The CDR3, as DNA: TGCAGCGTCCCCGATCAGAACTCCTACGAGCAGTACTTC.

The chain has TRBV7-3 and TRBJ2-3; a possible D gene is TRBD2 (5 bases). CDR3 length equals 14 residues. V gave up 1 base and J gave up 1 base, with 6 bases separating them. CDR1 is SGHTA, CDR2 FQGTGA, per germline. The chain's CDR3 is CASSLSSGTDTQYF. In nucleotides, the CDR3 is TGTGCCAGCAGCTTAAGTAGCGGCACAGATACGCAGTATTTT.

This clone occurred a few times. The J gene is TRBJ1-6, the V gene TRBV5-1; D gene ambiguous. Trimming stripped 0 bases from V and 6 bases from J, with 4 bases between. Germline loops: CDR1 SGHRS, CDR2 YFSETQ. The CDR3 is 13 residues long. CDR3 amino acids: CASSLDGNSPLHF. In nucleotides, the CDR3 is TGCGCCAGCAGCTTGGACGGTAATTCACCCCTCCACTTT. The variable domain in full, with the rest retrieved from reference TRBV5-1 and TRBJ1-6, is KAGVTQTPRYLIKTRGQQVTLSCSPISGHRSVSWYQQTPGQGLQFLFEYFSETQRNKGNFPGRFSGRQFSNSRSEMNVSTLELGDSALYLCASSLDGNSPLHFGNGTRLTVT.

The chain couples TRBV15 to TRBJ2-1; 7 nucleotides align to TRBD2. The CDR3 runs 15 residues. CDR1 and CDR2 from the germline V gene are LNHNV and YYDKDF (reference sequence). With 8 bases clipped from V and 2 bases from J, the junction kept 9 bases outside the gene matches. CDR3 protein: CATGRGRGTYNEQFF. CDR3 bases: TGTGCCACCGGGAGAGGGCGGGGGACCTACAATGAGCAGTTCTTC.

This chain uses TRBV6-5 with TRBJ2-7; 7 nucleotides line up with TRBD2. The CDR3 extends over 13 amino acids. V trimming: 5 bases; J trimming: 7 bases; junction bases outside the gene matches: 8. Per germline, CDR1 MNHEY and CDR2 SVGAGI. In DNA form, the CDR3 reads TGTGCCAGCAGTCCGCCGTGGGGGGGGGAGCAGTACTTC. As protein: CASSPPWGGEQYF.

This clone was seen once. This chain uses TRBV19 with TRBJ1-5, with unresolved D. The CDR3 loop spans 14 amino acids. The germline CDR1 and CDR2 sequences are LNHDA and SQIVND (reference sequence). The V end was cut by 3 bases, the J end by 3 bases, with 9 bases between. As DNA, the CDR3 is TGTGCCAGTAGTATGGGCAGGTCCAATCAGCCCCAGCATTTT. It translates to CASSMGRSNQPQHF.

V is TRBV6-6 and J is TRBJ1-2; D gene unclear. V dropped 2 bases and J dropped 5 bases, with 15 bases sitting between them. Germline V gene data show CDR1 as MNHNY and CDR2 as SVGAGI (reference sequence). The CDR3 is made up of 15 amino acids. This CDR3 is CASSYGTVGWYGYTF. The CDR3 DNA follows: TGTGCCAGCAGTTACGGTACAGTAGGTTGGTATGGCTACACCTTC.

In DNA, the CDR3 is TGTGCCAGCTCCATGGGACAGGAACACAATGAGCAGTTCTTC. This encodes CASSMGQEHNEQFF. The rearrangement joins TRBV18 to TRBJ2-1; 8 bases match TRBD1. The CDR3 length is 14 residues. From germline, CDR1 is KGHSH and CDR2 LQKENI. The junction had 6 bases not matched to a gene; V was cut back by 6 bases and J by 5 bases. The variable domain in full, with the rest retrieved from reference TRBV18 and TRBJ2-1, is NAGVMQNPRHLVRRRGQEARLRCSPMKGHSHVYWYRQLPEEGLKFMVYLQKENIIDESGMPKERFSAEFPKEGPSILRIQQVVRGDSAAYFCASSMGQEHNEQFFGPGTRLTVL.

This chain connects TRBV3-1 (or the pseudogene TRBV3-2) to TRBJ1-3; TRBD1 agrees at 8 bases. CDR1 and CDR2 (germline): LGHDT, YNNKEL (reference sequence). The J segment lost 2 bases and the V segment lost 3 bases, leaving 9 bases of the junction unmatched. The CDR3 loop spans 17 amino acids. The CDR3 here is CASSHELGTGAGNTIYF. As DNA, the CDR3 is TGTGCCAGCAGCCACGAACTCGGGACAGGTGCTGGAAACACCATATATTTT.

This chain connects TRBV6-1 to TRBJ2-7; 9 nucleotides align to TRBD2. Germline CDR1 is MNHNS and CDR2 is SASEGT. The CDR3 has 15 residues. Germline trimming cut 0 bases from V and 6 bases from J; bases unmatched to any gene: 6. CDR3 residues: CASSEASGGPGEQYV. CDR3 sequence (DNA): TGTGCCAGCAGTGAAGCCAGCGGGGGGCCGGGCGAGCAGTACGTC.

The chain joins TRBV10-3 to TRBJ2-7, with a weak D call TRBD1 (6 bases). CDR1 is ENHRY and CDR2 is SYGVKD in the germline V gene. The ends were cut back, 4 bases at V and 1 base at J, with 8 bases in the middle. CDR3 size: 13 residues. The CDR3 region is CAISATGSYEQYF. Written as DNA, the CDR3 is TGTGCCATCAGTGCGACAGGTTCCTACGAGCAGTACTTC.

The V call is TRBV7-9, the J call TRBJ1-1; D call uncertain. V dropped 5 bases and J dropped 1 base, with 14 bases sitting between them. CDR1 is SEHNR and CDR2 is FQNEAQ in the germline V gene (reference sequence). The CDR3 sequence is 15 residues long. The CDR3 region has the DNA TGTGCCAGCAGCGAATTATCTCCCAGGAACACTGAAGCTTTCTTT. The encoded protein is CASSELSPRNTEAFF.

The chain has TRBV3-1 (or the pseudogene TRBV3-2) and TRBJ2-5; D is ambiguous. The V gene lost 1 base and the J gene lost 7 bases, with 13 bases spanning the gap. The germline V gene encodes CDR1 LGHDT and CDR2 YNNKEL (reference sequence). This CDR3 contains 14 residues. CDR3 DNA: TGTGCCAGCAGCCAAGCTAGTAGCCCCGGGACCCAGTACTTC. Protein: CASSQASSPGTQYF.

The chain is built from TRBV7-9 and TRBJ2-7; a possible D gene is TRBD1 (5 bases). Per germline, CDR1 SEHNR and CDR2 FQNEAQ (reference sequence). The length of the CDR3 is 16 residues. Deletions cut 0 bases from V and 0 bases from J, with 12 bases between. The CDR3 reads CASSLAAQGTSYEQYF. The CDR3 DNA sequence: TGTGCCAGCAGCTTAGCGGCCCAGGGCACCTCCTACGAGCAGTACTTC.

V gene TRBV7-2 combines with J gene TRBJ2-7; TRBD1 might be the D (6 bases). Between the trimmed V and J ends, which lost 1 base and 7 bases, there was a span of 14 bases. The CDR3 contains 14 residues. The germline V gene has CDR1 SGHTA and CDR2 FQGNSA. The CDR3: CASSLELGAGEQYV. CDR3 nucleotide sequence: TGTGCCAGCAGCTTAGAGTTGGGGGCGGGTGAGCAGTACGTC.

The gene calls are TRBV9 and TRBJ1-2; D gene ambiguous. The CDR3 runs 13 residues. The germline CDR1 and CDR2 sequences are SGDLS and YYNGEE. V gave up 5 bases and J gave up 0 bases, with 8 bases separating them. DNA for the CDR3: TGTGCCAGCAGTAAAACTGCTAACTATGGCTACACCTTC. It encodes CASSKTANYGYTF.

This clone appeared once. This chain links TRBV2 with TRBJ1-5; D gene ambiguous. CDR3 length equals 13 residues. Germline V gene lookup returns CDR1 SNHLY and CDR2 FYNNEI. The germline V and J ends were trimmed by 6 bases and 4 bases, with 10 bases remaining between them. The DNA for the CDR3 is TGTGCCAGCAGGAAGGGAGTGAATCAGCCCCAGCATTTT. It yields the protein CASRKGVNQPQHF. The full variable domain, its missing parts supplied by reference TRBV2 and TRBJ1-5, is EPEVTQTPSHQVTQMGQEVILRCVPISNHLYFYWYRQILGQKVEFLVSFYNNEISEKSEIFDDQFSVERPDGSNFTLKIRSTKLEDSAMYFCASRKGVNQPQHFGDGTRLSIL.